This T cell receptor (beta chain) came from a study of cytomegalovirus exposure and HLA in healthy donors (dated by TCRdb to the late 2010s). Study-level background: In an earlier analysis of some 610 of the donors, around 300 Gb of sequence data and roughly 100 million unique TCR beta sequences from roughly 180 million T cells were reported. Of the approximately 400 genotyped donors, roughly 80% were placed in the genetic ancestry cluster associated with self-reported Caucasian donors. Every repertoire in the discovery cohort had been generated on one and the same sequencing platform. In a later analysis, previously published TCR beta repertoires from fewer than 750 donors were re-analyzed and high-resolution HLA genotyping was added so that TCR occurrence patterns could be studied. A later genetic analysis used genome-wide SNP genotypes for 398 of the 666 donors, treating that subset as a discovery cohort. To decide whether each TCR beta V gene segment behaved as functional or pseudogenic, an earlier analysis of approximately 600 of the donors relied on high-throughput TCR beta sequencing. The number of donors typed differed by locus, with about 629-630 for A, B, C, DRB1 and DQB1, 522 for DQA1, 600 to 610 for DPA1, and 400 to 490 for DPB1. The study was designed to test whether signatures of past pathogen exposure could be identified by cataloging public T cell receptors. To predict cytomegalovirus infection status, the study combined high-throughput TCR immunosequencing, statistical association of individual TCRs with disease status, and machine learning. Along with the roughly 670-subject first cohort, a separate validation cohort of over 90 different subjects was used. Donor age, sex, ethnicity and CMV serostatus were collected together with the repertoire data. An early release that covered roughly 600 HLA-typed donors contained approximately 320 gigabases of sequencing data and roughly 84 million unique TCR sequences. A handful of DR-DQ haplotypes were handled as single units for association and clustering because linkage in the cohort was strong. The study profiled the T cell repertoires of hundreds of subjects by immunosequencing and related them to cytomegalovirus serostatus. Across about 380 genotyped donors of the cohort, an average of about 220,000 unique TCR beta nucleotide sequences per donor were sequenced, and approximately 19% of those sequences were non-productive. The later analysis used no new phenotypic data to find candidate immune exposures, relying instead on TCR beta sequences and their occurrence across donors. HLA typing covered class I and class II loci at four-digit resolution.

Library method: the immunoSEQ multiplex PCR assay. A mixture of 60 forward primers for TCR Vbeta segments and 13 reverse primers for TCR Jbeta segments was used in the multiplex PCR. The CDR3 region of rearranged TCR beta genes was amplified from genomic DNA with a multiplex PCR assay. The amplified TCR beta libraries were sequenced on the Illumina HiSeq System as 87-base-pair reads. The authors' analysis ran thus. A later analysis tallied some 79 million unique TCR beta chains across the 700 or so repertoires, and about 10 million of those chains were shared by two or more donors. Raw reads were error-corrected and collapsed into unique sequences by a nearest-neighbor algorithm in which closely related sequences were merged to remove PCR and sequencing errors. V, D and J gene segments were assigned by aligning CDR3 sequences to IMGT reference sequences. For a sequence to be retained, at least a six-nucleotide match to both a V gene segment and a J gene segment was required. A rearrangement was called productive if the CDR3 had no stop codons and remained in frame with V and J, and every other rearrangement was called non-productive. CDR3 was defined according to IMGT convention as the region running from the second conserved V-encoded cysteine to the conserved J-encoded phenylalanine. In an earlier analysis of more than 550 of the donors, sequences lacking an unambiguous match to a single V gene segment were excluded. An earlier analysis of 587 of the donors classified V segments as functional when productive rearrangements were above 56.7% and as segregating when the standard deviation between donors was above 5%. A statistical classification framework was built to diagnose cytomegalovirus status from the catalog of TCR beta chain sequences. V and J gene assignment, in a later analysis, came from comparing TCR nucleotide sequences with IMGT/GENE-DB human TR gene sequences. A later analysis assigned CDR3 sequences and most-parsimonious VDJ recombination scenarios with the TCRdist pipeline. In a later analysis, each TCR beta chain was defined by its CDR3 amino acid sequence together with its V-gene family, and reads without a unique V-gene family were excluded. In a later analysis, fewer than 650 highly shared, low-generation-probability nucleotide sequences were removed to address suspected cross-contamination and a sequencing artifact. In a later analysis, a clonal expansion index for each public chain was calculated from normalized within-repertoire ranks of inferred template counts. In a later analysis, generation probabilities were computed using a VDJ recombination model fitted to out-of-frame rearrangements, and the results were checked against IGoR. In a later analysis, TCR-TCR, TCR-HLA and TCR-CMV co-occurrence was scored with hypergeometric tests, and a repertoire-size bias correction was applied to TCR pairs. In a later analysis, false discovery rates were estimated by permuting HLA or CMV assignments 20 times. In a later analysis, co-occurring TCRs were grouped with DBSCAN, and TCRdist sequence similarity was added when clustering was performed within HLA-allele-positive subsets. Repertoires with fewer than 30,000 or more than 120,000 public chains, plus five repertoires with anomalous nucleotide sharing, were excluded from co-occurrence clustering. The source is immuneACCESS, and TCRdb retained only in-frame sequences with V and J called. Part of the clones is not carried over; for the studies checked, unresolved V genes explain less than half of this, and the remainder is unexplained. Clone size and the V and J calls come from that table; the DNA yielded D and trimming. The sample's table covers fewer than 150,000 clones. Roughly 2.6% of the sample goes to the ten largest clones.

Worth noting for this clone: What antigen it recognizes has not been identified.

The CDR3 sequence holds 15 residues, the cysteine and phenylalanine included. This entry keeps only the CDR3 DNA: 45 bases, framed from base 1. CDR1 and CDR2 (ENHRY, SYGVKD) derive from the germline V gene. Trimming costs V 7 bases and J 2 bases, and their ends lie 17 bases apart. General study outcomes and caveats: In vitro tests confirmed that three of the cytomegalovirus-associated TCR beta chains recognize cytomegalovirus antigens. Because some donors lacked HLA typing at each locus, the association tests relied only on the typed subset. About 15 rarely observed V segments, including chromosome 9 orphons, were excluded from the earlier analysis of some 590 of the donors because counts were too low. An earlier analysis of approximately 600 of the donors showed that most TCR beta V segments appeared in productive rearrangements either about 87% or about 30% of the time, which broadly matched IMGT annotations. The cohort was sequenced for TCR beta chains only, and without alpha or paired-chain data the features that could be detected were limited. Linkage disequilibrium might explain the correlated functional status among segregating V segments, but an unknown experimental factor could not be ruled out. According to the authors, the approach could potentially be generalized to other disease states and immunological phenotypes. According to a later analysis, TCR association rates differed among HLA loci, with DRB1 alleles showing the most associated TCRs and HLA-C alleles showing the fewest. In a later analysis, HLA-associated TCR beta chains showed more clonal expansion and lower generation probabilities than non-associated chains that were equally common. A further reported finding was that TCR beta sequences accurately predicted the HLA-A and HLA-B alleles for most subjects in the first cohort. Cytomegalovirus status was reported to be diagnosed by the classifier with high specificity and sensitivity in both the original and validation cohorts. Roughly uniform sequencing depth across donors was assumed in presence/absence analyses, although this assumption may not hold. Assigning TCR associations to individual alleles was difficult when HLA alleles, especially DR and DQ, strongly co-occurred. Some IMGT-functional V segments, including TRBV6-2 and TRBV6-3, could not be distinguished by the 87-base-pair reads and were therefore excluded. A group of highly shared sequence variants was considered likely to be a technical artifact of the sequencing pipeline. Most CMV-associated TCR beta chains appeared to be HLA-restricted in a later analysis, and the HLA associations seemed to be driven largely by CMV exposure. In a later genetic analysis, fewer N-insertions in productive TCRs were reported among donors in an Asian-associated ancestry cluster than the approximately 710-donor mean. Most TCR sequences were observed very rarely across donors, whereas some public TCRs were present in many individuals. A later analysis reported that several top co-occurrence clusters appeared linked to parvovirus B19, influenza, CMV and Epstein-Barr virus. A later genetic analysis associated a missense DCLRE1C variant with V-gene and J-gene trimming of TCR beta chains, and an independent cohort replicated the association. The study gave a list of over 150 TCR beta chains associated with cytomegalovirus. Immune exposure information for the cohort was limited to CMV serostatus. A later analysis associated about 18,000 TCR beta sequences with specific HLA alleles at a false discovery rate of 0.05.

The cohort comprised more than 550 healthy bone marrow donors. At the time of sampling, all cohort members were nominally healthy, though unrecorded immune exposures were likely present. The donor tested CMV seronegative, placing the donor among the 350 to 400 seronegative members of the cohort. A peripheral blood sample was collected from each donor, and TCR beta sequencing was performed on peripheral blood mononuclear cells. The Qiagen DNeasy Blood Extraction Kit was used to extract genomic DNA from the blood cell samples. This clonotype originated in a man in his forties in good health and CMV-seronegative. The chain couples TRBV10-3 to TRBJ1-2; the D gene identity is not certain. Sequencing was done on a sample of PBMCs. The DNA reads as follows: TGTGCCATCACCTCAAAGACTCCTTCAAACTATGGCTACACCTTC. This codes for CAITSKTPSNYGYTF.